This T cell receptor (beta chain) is from a study of T cell responses to AZD1222 COVID-19 vaccine. A word on this clone: The antigen remains unidentified.

Regarding the study as a whole: Females outnumbered males among donors, who were mostly white British; clonal diversity was possibly underestimated. Across the whole spike, CD4 TCRs peaked at regions 160-218 and 743-854.

V trimming: 5 bases; J trimming: 0 bases; junction bases outside the gene matches: 6. The CDR3 has 17 residues. CDR1 is MNHNY and CDR2 is SVGAGI in the germline V gene (reference sequence). Assay: immunoSEQ multiplex PCR; the TCRdb copy retains only in-frame clones and omits some. The sample lists roughly 110,000 clones, roughly 90% seen once, with 4.5% in the top ten. The chain links TRBV6-6 to TRBJ2-7, with 14 positions matching TRBD2. The sequenced sample was peripheral blood, obtained on day 0 of AZD1222 vaccination. The receptor was isolated from an adult in good health. Here the CDR3 DNA reads TGTGCCAGCAGTCGGACTAGCGGGGGGATAAGCTCCTACGAGCAGTACTTC. As protein: CASSRTSGGISSYEQYF.